The next 15 T cell receptor beta chains were all read from a single sample in a study of blood T cell repertoires in COVID-19. Measured with immunoSEQ multiplex PCR; TCRdb has only the in-frame clones, and not every one. The sample has 70,000 to 100,000 clones, almost 90% seen once; the top ten hold 4.3%. The source material was peripheral blood. The receptors were sampled from a woman older than 75 with active or convalescent COVID-19.

The chain couples TRBV25-1 to TRBJ1-5; possible D gene TRBD1, 6 bases. The CDR3 totals 14 residues. Trimming pared 3 bases from V and 3 bases from J, leaving 9 bases between. CDR1 and CDR2 (germline): MGHDK, SYGVNS. CDR3 sequence (DNA): TGTGCCAGCAGTGAGACAGGTCTCAATCAGCCCCAGCATTTT. Encoded protein: CASSETGLNQPQHF.

The chain is built from TRBV28 and TRBJ1-4; 8 nucleotides agree with TRBD1. CDR1 MDHEN and CDR2 SYDVKM come from the germline V gene. CDR3 length equals 16 residues. Trimming cost V 6 bases and J 8 bases; bases outside gene matches: 14. CDR3 DNA: TGTGCCAGCAGCCCTCATCTCAGGGGGCTTGAAGAAAAACTGTTTTTT. This codes for CASSPHLRGLEEKLFF.

The chain links TRBV19 to TRBJ2-2; D possibly corresponds to TRBD1 (6 bases). V lost 5 bases, J lost 0 bases, and 16 bases lay in between. Germline CDR1 LNHDA, CDR2 SQIVND (reference sequence). The CDR3 has 17 residues. CDR3 amino acids: CASSARRGTANTGELFF. In nucleotides, the CDR3 is TGTGCCAGTAGTGCTAGAAGGGGGACGGCGAACACCGGGGAGCTGTTTTTT.

The table lists this clone with a count of one. This chain joins TRBV7-2 and TRBJ2-1; 8 bases are a match to TRBD2. CDR1 SGHTA and CDR2 FQGNSA come from the germline V gene. The V and J ends lost 2 bases and 10 bases, in that order; junction bases with no gene match: 1. The CDR3 extends over 12 amino acids. The CDR3 DNA reads as TGTGCCAGCAGCTTATTAGCGGGAGAGCAGTTCTTC. This codes for CASSLLAGEQFF.

This sequence joins TRBV6-5 and TRBJ1-5, with D maybe TRBD1 (6 bases). The V gene lost 10 bases and the J gene lost 5 bases, with 21 bases spanning the gap. Germline CDR1 reads MNHEY; CDR2 reads SVGAGI. The CDR3 contains 15 residues. The CDR3 reads CATRLVDSPYQPQHF. The CDR3 DNA reads as TGTGCCACCCGCCTCGTGGACAGTCCCTATCAGCCCCAGCATTTT.

V is TRBV28 and J is TRBJ1-2; 9 bases fit TRBD1. The CDR3 spans 16 residues. Trimming at V came to 6 bases and at J to 4 bases, leaving 12 bases not matched to a gene. Germline CDR1 reads MDHEN; CDR2 reads SYDVKM. CDR3 amino acids: CASRPTDRGVGYGYTF. The CDR3 bases are TGTGCCAGCAGGCCCACGGACAGGGGAGTTGGCTATGGCTACACCTTC.

The chain recombines TRBV5-8 with TRBJ1-2; the match to TRBD1 covers 10 bases. The CDR3 runs 16 residues. Per germline, CDR1 SGHTS and CDR2 YDEGEE. The ends lost 5 bases at V and 4 bases at J; junction bases unmatched: 11. CDR3 DNA: TGTGCCAGCAGTTTACGTGGGGACAGGGGTACCTATGGCTACACCTTC. Translating it yields CASSLRGDRGTYGYTF.

V is TRBV6-2 or TRBV6-3 and J is TRBJ2-3; no reliable D call. This CDR3 is 16 amino acids long. In germline, CDR1 is MNHEY, CDR2 SVGEGT. Trimming shortened V by 0 bases and J by 2 bases, and 12 bases separated the two germline ends. The DNA of the CDR3 is TGTGCCAGCAGTTACTCTATACAAGGAGCCACAGATACGCAGTATTTT. Translation: CASSYSIQGATDTQYF.

The V and J genes are TRBV6-6 and TRBJ2-7; 11 positions match TRBD2. The trim removed 8 bases at V and 2 bases at J, leaving 5 bases unmatched. Germline V lookup: CDR1 MNHNY, CDR2 SVGAGI (reference sequence). CDR3 length: 14 amino acids. The DNA of the CDR3 is TGTGCCAGCCGGCTAGCGGGAGGTCCCTACGAGCAGTACTTC. As protein: CASRLAGGPYEQYF.

Written as DNA, the CDR3 is TGTGCCAGTAGTATAGATTGGACAGCACACTCTGGAAACACCATATATTTT. Translated: CASSIDWTAHSGNTIYF. V gene TRBV19 combines with J gene TRBJ1-3, with D tentatively TRBD1 (6 bases). Trimming removed 0 bases at V and 0 bases at J, with 12 bases between. Germline loops: CDR1 LNHDA, CDR2 SQIVND (reference sequence). The CDR3 runs to 17 residues. The full variable domain, rest sourced from reference TRBV19 and TRBJ1-3, is DGGITQSPKYLFRKEGQNVTLSCEQNLNHDAMYWYRQDPGQGLRLIYYSQIVNDFQKGDIAEGYSVSREKKESFPLTVTSAQKNPTAFYLCASSIDWTAHSGNTIYFGEGSWLTVV.

The CDR3 DNA follows: TGTGCCAGCAGCGGAAATCCAGGGTTGCGGAGTCCCCAAGAGACCCAGTACTTC. Amino acids: CASSGNPGLRSPQETQYF. The chain joins TRBV7-9 to TRBJ2-5, with D perhaps TRBD1 (5 bases). Germline CDR1 reads SEHNR; CDR2 reads FQNEAQ (reference sequence). This CDR3 has 18 residues. The V end was cut by 5 bases, the J end by 1 base, with 23 bases between.

This chain joins TRBV11-2 and TRBJ2-1; D might be TRBD2 (6 bases). Germline V CDR1 and CDR2: SGHAT, FQNNGV. V lost 5 bases and J lost 0, with 11 bases in between. This CDR3 contains 15 residues. CDR3 bases: TGTGCCAGCAGCCCCGACGGGAGCTCCTACAATGAGCAGTTCTTC. It translates to CASSPDGSSYNEQFF.

This chain links TRBV12-5 with TRBJ1-1; D possibly corresponds to TRBD1 (5 bases). Trimming left V 6 bases short and J 1 base short, with 15 bases between. CDR1 and CDR2 from the germline V gene are LGHNT and FRNRAP. The CDR3 runs to 15 residues. The CDR3: CASGHKTAGNTEAFF. The CDR3 DNA is TGTGCTAGTGGACACAAGACAGCGGGGAACACTGAAGCTTTCTTT.

The table lists this clone with a count of one. J is TRBJ1-1 and V is TRBV2, with D possibly TRBD1 on 6 matching bases. Germline lookup yields CDR1 SNHLY and CDR2 FYNNEI. The V end was cut by 6 bases, the J end by 5 bases, with 16 bases between. The CDR3 has 14 residues. The CDR3 here is CASRAAGVGTEAFF. In DNA, the CDR3 is TGTGCCAGCAGAGCCGCAGGGGTTGGTACTGAAGCTTTCTTT.

The chain carries TRBV7-2 and TRBJ2-5; 11 nucleotides agree with TRBD1. J gave up 4 bases and V 5 bases, and 12 bases lay outside the gene matches. The germline gives CDR1 SGHTA, CDR2 FQGNSA. This CDR3 is 17 amino acids long. CDR3 residues: CASSKIGQGANLETQYF. The CDR3 coding sequence is TGTGCCAGCAGCAAAATAGGACAGGGGGCTAATCTAGAGACCCAGTACTTC.